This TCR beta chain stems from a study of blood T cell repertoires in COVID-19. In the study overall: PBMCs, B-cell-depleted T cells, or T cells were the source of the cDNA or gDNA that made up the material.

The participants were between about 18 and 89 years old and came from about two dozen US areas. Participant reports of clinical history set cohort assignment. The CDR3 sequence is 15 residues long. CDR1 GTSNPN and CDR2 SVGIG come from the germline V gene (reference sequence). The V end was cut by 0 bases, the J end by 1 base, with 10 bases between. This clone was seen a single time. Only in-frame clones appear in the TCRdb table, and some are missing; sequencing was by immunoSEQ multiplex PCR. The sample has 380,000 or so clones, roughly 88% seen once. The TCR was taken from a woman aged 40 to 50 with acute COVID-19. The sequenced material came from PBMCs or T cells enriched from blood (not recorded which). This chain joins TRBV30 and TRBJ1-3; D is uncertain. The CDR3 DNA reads TGTGCCTGGAGTGTATCGGGGAGGTCTGGAAACACCATATATTTT. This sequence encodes CAWSVSGRSGNTIYF.